This is a list of T cell receptor beta chains from one sample in a study of blood T cells in healthy people across ages. TCRdb re-derived calls from the 5' RACE reads in MiXCR, one entry per CDR3 protein. This table has around 850,000 distinct CDR3 sequences, 36% appearing once. Sequencing was performed on blood. These receptors all stem from a man aged 18 to 29 in good health. Both conserved end residues are part of each CDR3. The order of the fields is J gene, V gene, D gene, clone size, CDR3 protein, CDR3 DNA. A D gene is named only where the DNA matches it firmly. Part of the rows lack a size; the others show once, few, many or a class for expanded clones.

TRBJ2-7 TRBV14 . . CASSQPGGKTPYEQYF TGTGCCAGCAGCCAACCGGGCGGAAAAACGCCGTACGAGCAGTACTTC
TRBJ2-5 TRBV4-1 . . CVSSLLDGSQETQYF TGCGTCAGCAGCCTTCTGGACGGGTCACAAGAGACCCAGTACTTC
TRBJ2-5 TRBV24-1 TRBD1 . CATSGPSGTGGNEQYF TGTGCCACCAGTGGCCCCTCCGGGACAGGGGGTAATGAGCAGTACTTC
TRBJ2-5 TRBV20-1 . few CIPGTPSQETQYF TGCATCCCCGGGACTCCATCCCAAGAGACCCAGTACTTC
TRBJ2-7 TRBV6-1 . . CASTQHGWDNYEQYF TGTGCCAGCACCCAGCACGGATGGGACAACTACGAGCAGTACTTC
TRBJ2-2 TRBV20-1 TRBD1 . CSARDTGGTTGELFF TGCAGTGCTAGAGATACAGGGGGTACCACCGGGGAGCTGTTTTTT
TRBJ1-4 TRBV5-1 . few CASSLDSARIATNEKLFF TGCGCCAGCAGCTTGGACAGCGCCCGTATCGCAACTAATGAAAAACTGTTTTTT
TRBJ2-3 TRBV4-3 . many CASSQEARGTTDTQYF TGCGCCAGCAGCCAAGAAGCGAGGGGCACCACAGATACGCAGTATTTT
TRBJ2-1 TRBV5-1 . . CASSSGLSYNEQFF TGCGCCAGCAGCTCAGGGCTCTCCTACAATGAGCAGTTCTTC
TRBJ1-1 TRBV14 TRBD1 few CASSQDREGEAFF TGTGCCAGCAGCCAGGACAGGGAAGGTGAAGCTTTCTTT
TRBJ2-1 TRBV12-3/TRBV12-4 . . CAGAGNEQFF TGTGCCGGCGCGGGCAATGAGCAGTTCTTC
TRBJ2-3 TRBV5-1 TRBD2 few CASSLSTSGGGDTQYF TGCGCCAGCAGCTTGTCAACTAGCGGGGGGGGAGATACGCAGTATTTT
TRBJ1-1 TRBV4-2 TRBD1 few CASSQGSFVGRGPNTEAFF TGTGCCAGCAGCCAAGGTTCGTTCGTAGGCAGGGGGCCGAACACTGAAGCTTTCTTT
TRBJ1-1 TRBV5-1 TRBD1 . CASSVVTGGAAEAFF TGCGCCAGCAGCGTCGTTACAGGGGGCGCAGCTGAAGCTTTCTTT
TRBJ1-2 TRBV10-3 . few CAISEGTDYGYTF TGTGCCATCAGTGAAGGGACGGACTATGGCTACACCTTC
TRBJ1-1 TRBV5-1 . . CASSRRTANTEAFF TGCGCCAGCAGCCGGAGGACAGCTAACACTGAAGCTTTCTTT
TRBJ1-1 TRBV27 . . CASSRRVGRRNTEAFF TGTGCCAGCAGTCGCCGTGTGGGGAGGAGGAACACTGAAGCTTTCTTT
TRBJ2-2 TRBV20-1 . . CSATRRLNTGELFF TGCAGTGCTACCCGACGACTGAACACCGGGGAGCTGTTTTTT
TRBJ1-1 TRBV4-1 . once CASSQQVNTVAFF TGCGCCAGCAGCCAACAGGTGAACACTGTAGCTTTCTTT
TRBJ2-1 TRBV20-1 . . CSARPRTASSYNGQFF TGCAGTGCTAGACCCCGGACAGCCTCCTCCTACAATGGGCAGTTCTTC
TRBJ2-1 TRBV20-1 TRBD2 . CSASGTSGGLSYNEQFF TGCAGTGCTTCCGGGACTAGCGGGGGCCTCTCCTACAATGAGCAGTTCTTC
TRBJ2-3 TRBV5-6 TRBD2 . CASSSELADTDTQYF TGTGCCAGCAGCTCAGAACTAGCGGATACAGATACGCAGTATTTT
TRBJ2-1 TRBV5-1 . many CASSLAYNEQFF TGCGCCAGCAGCTTGGCCTACAATGAGCAGTTCTTC
TRBJ2-7 TRBV7-2 TRBD2 . CASSLTFSGVGEQYF TGTGCCAGCAGCTTAACTTTCAGCGGGGTGGGCGAGCAGTACTTC
TRBJ1-1 TRBV3-1 . . CASSPTGTGSTEAFF TGTGCCAGCAGCCCCACAGGTACGGGGAGCACTGAAGCTTTCTTT
TRBJ2-3 TRBV4-3 . . CASGQDRVDTQYF TGCGCCAGCGGCCAAGACCGGGTAGATACGCAGTATTTT
TRBJ2-2 TRBV7-9 . . CASSLGHPVSNTGELFF TGTGCCAGCAGCTTAGGACACCCAGTCTCGAACACCGGGGAGCTGTTTTTT
TRBJ2-3 TRBV4-1 . . CASNQEGLAGSTDTQYF TGCGCCAGCAACCAAGAAGGGCTAGCAGGGAGCACAGATACGCAGTATTTT